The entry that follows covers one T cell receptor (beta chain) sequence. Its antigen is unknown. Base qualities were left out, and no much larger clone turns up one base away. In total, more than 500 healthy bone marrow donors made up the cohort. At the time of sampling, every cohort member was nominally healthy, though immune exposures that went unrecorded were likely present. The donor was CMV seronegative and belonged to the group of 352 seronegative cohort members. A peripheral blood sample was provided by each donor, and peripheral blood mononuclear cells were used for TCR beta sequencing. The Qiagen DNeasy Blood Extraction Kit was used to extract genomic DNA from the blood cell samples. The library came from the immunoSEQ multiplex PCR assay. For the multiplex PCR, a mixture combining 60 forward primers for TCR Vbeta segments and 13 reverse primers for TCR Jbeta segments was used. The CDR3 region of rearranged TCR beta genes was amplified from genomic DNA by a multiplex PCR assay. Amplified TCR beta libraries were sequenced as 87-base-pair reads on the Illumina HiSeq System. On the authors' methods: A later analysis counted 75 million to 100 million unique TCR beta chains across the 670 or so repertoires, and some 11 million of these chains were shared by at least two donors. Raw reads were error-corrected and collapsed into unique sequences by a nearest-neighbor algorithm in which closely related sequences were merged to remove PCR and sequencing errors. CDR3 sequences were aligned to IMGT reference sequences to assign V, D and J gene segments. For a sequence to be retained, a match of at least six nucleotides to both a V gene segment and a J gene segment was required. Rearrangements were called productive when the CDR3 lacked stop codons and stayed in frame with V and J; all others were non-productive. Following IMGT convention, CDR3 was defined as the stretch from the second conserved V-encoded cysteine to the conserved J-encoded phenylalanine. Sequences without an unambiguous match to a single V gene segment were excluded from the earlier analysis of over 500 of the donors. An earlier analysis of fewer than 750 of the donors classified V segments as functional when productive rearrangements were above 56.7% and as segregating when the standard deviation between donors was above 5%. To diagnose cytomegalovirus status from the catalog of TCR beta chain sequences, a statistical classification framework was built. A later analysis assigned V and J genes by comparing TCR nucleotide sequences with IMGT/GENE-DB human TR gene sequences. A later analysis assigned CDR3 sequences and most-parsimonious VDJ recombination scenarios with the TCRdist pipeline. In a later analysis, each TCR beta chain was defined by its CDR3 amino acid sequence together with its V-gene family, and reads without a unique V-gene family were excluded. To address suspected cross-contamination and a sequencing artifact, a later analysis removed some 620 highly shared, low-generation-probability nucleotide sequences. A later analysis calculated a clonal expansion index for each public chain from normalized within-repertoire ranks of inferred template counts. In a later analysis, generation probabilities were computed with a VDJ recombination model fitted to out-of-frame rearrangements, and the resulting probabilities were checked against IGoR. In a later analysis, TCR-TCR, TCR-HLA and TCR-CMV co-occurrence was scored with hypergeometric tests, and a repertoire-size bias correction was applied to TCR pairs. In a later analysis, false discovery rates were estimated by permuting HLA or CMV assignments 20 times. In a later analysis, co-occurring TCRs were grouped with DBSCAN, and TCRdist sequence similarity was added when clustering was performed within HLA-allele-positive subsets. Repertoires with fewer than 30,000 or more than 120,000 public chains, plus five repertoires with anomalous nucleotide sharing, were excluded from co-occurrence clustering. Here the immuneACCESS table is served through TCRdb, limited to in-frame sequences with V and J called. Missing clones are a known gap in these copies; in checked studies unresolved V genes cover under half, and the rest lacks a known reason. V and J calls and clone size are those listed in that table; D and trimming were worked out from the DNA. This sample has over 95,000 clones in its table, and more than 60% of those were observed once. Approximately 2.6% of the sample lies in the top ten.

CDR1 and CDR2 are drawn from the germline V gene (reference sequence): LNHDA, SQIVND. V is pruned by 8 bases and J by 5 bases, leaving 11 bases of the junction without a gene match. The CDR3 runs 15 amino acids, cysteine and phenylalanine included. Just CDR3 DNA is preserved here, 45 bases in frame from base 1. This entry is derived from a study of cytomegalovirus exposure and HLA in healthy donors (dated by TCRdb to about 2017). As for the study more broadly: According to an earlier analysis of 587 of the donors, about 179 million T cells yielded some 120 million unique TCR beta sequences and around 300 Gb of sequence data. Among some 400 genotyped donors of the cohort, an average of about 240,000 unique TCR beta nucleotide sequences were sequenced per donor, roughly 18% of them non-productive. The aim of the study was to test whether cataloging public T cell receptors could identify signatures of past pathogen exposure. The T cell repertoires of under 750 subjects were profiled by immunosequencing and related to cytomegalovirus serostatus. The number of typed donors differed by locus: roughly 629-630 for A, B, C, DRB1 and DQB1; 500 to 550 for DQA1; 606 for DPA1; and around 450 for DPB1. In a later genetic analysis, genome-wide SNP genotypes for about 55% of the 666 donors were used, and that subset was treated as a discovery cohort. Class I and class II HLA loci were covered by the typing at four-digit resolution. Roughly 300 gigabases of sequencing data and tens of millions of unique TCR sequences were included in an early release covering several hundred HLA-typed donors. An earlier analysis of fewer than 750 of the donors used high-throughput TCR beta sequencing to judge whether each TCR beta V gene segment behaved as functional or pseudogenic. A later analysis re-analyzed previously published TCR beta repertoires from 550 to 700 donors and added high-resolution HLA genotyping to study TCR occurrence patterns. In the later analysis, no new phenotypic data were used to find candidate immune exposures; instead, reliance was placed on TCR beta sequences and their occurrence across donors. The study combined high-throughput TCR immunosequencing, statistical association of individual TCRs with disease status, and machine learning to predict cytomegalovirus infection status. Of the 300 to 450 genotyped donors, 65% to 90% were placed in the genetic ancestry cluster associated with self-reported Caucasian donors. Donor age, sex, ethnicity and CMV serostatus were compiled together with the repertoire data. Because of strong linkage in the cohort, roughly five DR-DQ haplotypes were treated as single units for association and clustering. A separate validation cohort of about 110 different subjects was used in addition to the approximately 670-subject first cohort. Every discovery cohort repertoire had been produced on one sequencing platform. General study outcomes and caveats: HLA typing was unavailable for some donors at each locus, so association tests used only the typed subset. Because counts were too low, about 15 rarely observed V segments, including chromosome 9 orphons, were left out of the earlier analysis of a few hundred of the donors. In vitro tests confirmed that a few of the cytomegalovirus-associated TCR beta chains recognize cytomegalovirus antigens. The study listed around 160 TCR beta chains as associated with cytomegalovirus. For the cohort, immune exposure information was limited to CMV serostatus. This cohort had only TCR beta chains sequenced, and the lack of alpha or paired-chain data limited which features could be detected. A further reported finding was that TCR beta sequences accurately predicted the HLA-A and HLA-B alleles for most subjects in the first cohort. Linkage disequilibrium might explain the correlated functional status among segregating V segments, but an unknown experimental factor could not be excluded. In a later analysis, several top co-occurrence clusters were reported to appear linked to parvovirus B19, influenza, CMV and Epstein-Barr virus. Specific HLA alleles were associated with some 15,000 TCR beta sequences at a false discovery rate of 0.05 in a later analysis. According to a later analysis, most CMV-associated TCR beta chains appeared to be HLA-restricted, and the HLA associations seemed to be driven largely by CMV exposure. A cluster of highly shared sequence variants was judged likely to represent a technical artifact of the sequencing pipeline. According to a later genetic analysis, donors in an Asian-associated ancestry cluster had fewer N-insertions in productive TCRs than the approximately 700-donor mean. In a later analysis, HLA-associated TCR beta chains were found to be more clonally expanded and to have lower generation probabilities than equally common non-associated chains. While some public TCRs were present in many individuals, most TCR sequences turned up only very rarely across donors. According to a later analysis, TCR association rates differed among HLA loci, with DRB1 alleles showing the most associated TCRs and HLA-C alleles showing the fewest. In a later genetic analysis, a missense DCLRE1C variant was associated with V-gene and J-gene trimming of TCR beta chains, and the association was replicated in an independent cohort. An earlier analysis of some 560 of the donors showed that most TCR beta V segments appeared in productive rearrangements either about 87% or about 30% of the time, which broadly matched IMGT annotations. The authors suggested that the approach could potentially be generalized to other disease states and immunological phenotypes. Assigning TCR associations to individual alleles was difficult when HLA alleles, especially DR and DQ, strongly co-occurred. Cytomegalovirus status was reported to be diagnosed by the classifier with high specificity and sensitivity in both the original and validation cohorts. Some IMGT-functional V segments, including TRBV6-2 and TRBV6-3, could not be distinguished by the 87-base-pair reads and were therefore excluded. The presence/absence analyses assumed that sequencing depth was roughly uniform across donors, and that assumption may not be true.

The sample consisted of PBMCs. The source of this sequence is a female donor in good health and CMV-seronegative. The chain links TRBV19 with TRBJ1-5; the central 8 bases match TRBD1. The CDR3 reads CASSSQGALDQPQHF. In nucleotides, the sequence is TGTGCCAGTTCTTCCCAGGGGGCTCTGGATCAGCCCCAGCATTTT.